This T cell receptor (beta chain) was profiled in a study of cytomegalovirus exposure and HLA in healthy donors. General study findings and limits: A later analysis, which compared TCR beta chains of equal frequency, found the HLA-associated ones more clonally expanded. Analyzed later, association rates of TCRs varied across HLA loci, with DRB1 most and HLA-C fewest. The majority of TCR sequences were rare, yet some public TCRs appeared in many donors.

Notes on this clone: The antigen is not known. This specimen includes other DNA sequences encoding the same CDR3.

V lost 3 bases, J lost 4 bases, and 3 bases stayed unmatched. Germline V gene lookup returns CDR1 SGDLS and CDR2 YYNGEE. The CDR3 sequence is 14 residues long. In the PCR, 60 Vbeta and 13 Jbeta primers were used. Repertoires were generated with immunoSEQ multiplex PCR, while TCRdb's copy carries only in-frame clones and drops some. The sample lists just over 150,000 clones, 84% seen once, with 5% to 7% in the top ten. The V call is TRBV9, the J call TRBJ1-1; 10 bases fit TRBD1. This sequence was found in a man in his forties or fifties in good health and CMV-seropositive. Sequences were obtained from PBMCs. The chain's CDR3 is CASSGGQGGTEAFF. CDR3 DNA sequence: TGTGCCAGCAGCGGTGGACAGGGGGGCACTGAAGCTTTCTTT.